A selection of T cell receptor beta chains follows, all from one sample in a study of molecular identifiers for immune sequencing clone quantification. MiXCR was run by TCRdb on the PCR reads, yielding one entry per CDR3 protein. The sample lists 460,000 or so distinct CDR3 sequences; about 20% were seen once. Sequenced: naive CD8+ T cells from blood, with Jurkat cell RNA spiked in. These receptors were obtained from a human donor in good health. Some libraries in this study had Jurkat cell RNA spiked in. CDR3s include the opening cysteine and the closing phenylalanine or tryptophan. D genes are given only for firm matches. Size is stated for part of the rows, as once, few or many counts, or as a class when the clone is expanded.

size	V	D	J	length	DNA	CDR3
many	TRBV7-9	.	TRBJ2-3	14	TGTGCCAGCAGCCCCGATACTAGCACAGATACGCAGTATTTT	CASSPDTSTDTQYF
few	TRBV12-3/TRBV12-4	.	TRBJ2-1	16	TGTGCCAGCAGTTTAGACCCTTACAGCTCCTACAATGAGCAGTTCTTC	CASSLDPYSSYNEQFF
few	TRBV7-6	TRBD1	TRBJ2-1	15	TGTGCCAGCAGCTTAAGACAGGGGGGGGTGGATGAGCAGTTCTTC	CASSLRQGGVDEQFF
.	TRBV4-1	TRBD1	TRBJ2-7	15	TGCGCCAGCAGCCTAAAGACAGGGAGTTCCTACGAGCAGTACTTC	CASSLKTGSSYEQYF
many	TRBV6-2/TRBV6-3	.	TRBJ1-2	13	TGTGCCAGCAGTTTACGGACACCTTATGGCTACACCTTC	CASSLRTPYGYTF
many	TRBV6-6	.	TRBJ2-2	13	TGTGCCAGCAGTTACGTTCAGGCCCGGGAGCTGTTTTTT	CASSYVQARELFF
.	TRBV30	.	TRBJ2-1	12	TGTGCCTGGGGGCCCGGAGGGAATGAGCAGTTCTTC	CAWGPGGNEQFF
few	TRBV11-2	TRBD2	TRBJ2-1	14	TGTGCCAGCAGCTTAAATAGCGGGGGCAATGAGCAGTTCTTC	CASSLNSGGNEQFF
.	TRBV4-1	.	TRBJ2-1	17	TGCGCCAGCAGCCCCATCTCACTGGACGCCATCTACAATGAGCAGTTCTTC	CASSPISLDAIYNEQFF
.	TRBV14	.	TRBJ2-3	13	TGTGCCAGCAGCCAGGCCAGATCAGATACGCAGTATTTT	CASSQARSDTQYF
few	TRBV30	TRBD2	TRBJ2-1	14	TGTGCCGGGGGCCTAGCGGGAGGCGGGAATGAGCAGTTCTTC	CAGGLAGGGNEQFF
few	TRBV6-2/TRBV6-3	.	TRBJ2-4	16	TGTGCCAGCAGTAGGCGAGGGGACCTAGCCAAAAACATTCAGTACTTC	CASSRRGDLAKNIQYF
few	TRBV20-1	.	TRBJ1-1	12	TGCAGTGCTAGTCCCCAGGGCACTGAAGCTTTCTTT	CSASPQGTEAFF
.	TRBV19	.	TRBJ2-1	15	TGTGCCAGTAGTTTAGCCAGCTATTCCTACAATGAGCAGTTCTTC	CASSLASYSYNEQFF
.	TRBV18	TRBD1	TRBJ1-5	21	TGTGCCAGCTCCCCTTTGCCTTCGGGACAGGACGAAACCGATAGCAATCAGCCCCAGCATTTT	CASSPLPSGQDETDSNQPQHF
.	TRBV12-3/TRBV12-4	.	TRBJ1-2	16	TGTGCCAGCAGTCCCCAGACGCGGGGGGATTACTATGGCTACACCTTC	CASSPQTRGDYYGYTF
.	TRBV4-3	TRBD2	TRBJ2-1	17	TGCGCCAGCAGCCAGGATCCGGGACTAGGAACTGACAATGAGCAGTTCTTC	CASSQDPGLGTDNEQFF
.	TRBV7-6	TRBD1	TRBJ1-5	16	TGTGCCAGCGGCTCGGACAGGAAGCTAAACCATCAGCCCCAGCATTTT	CASGSDRKLNHQPQHF
few	TRBV19	.	TRBJ1-4	13	TGTGCCAGTAAGAACAGGCGGAATGAAAAACTGTTTTTT	CASKNRRNEKLFF
many	TRBV6-5	.	TRBJ2-7	14	TGTGCCAGCAGTTACGACGGGAGTCAGTACGAGCAGTACTTC	CASSYDGSQYEQYF
many	TRBV25-1	TRBD1	TRBJ2-7	14	TGTGCCAGCTCATGGACAGGGATCTCCTACGAGCAGTACTTC	CASSWTGISYEQYF
.	TRBV6-2/TRBV6-3	.	TRBJ2-3	14	TGTGCCAGCAGTTGGCTGGGGAGCTCAGATACGCAGTATTTT	CASSWLGSSDTQYF
many	TRBV2	.	TRBJ1-1	14	TGTGCCAGCAGTGAGGGCGAAAAGAACACTGAAGCTTTCTTT	CASSEGEKNTEAFF
.	TRBV6-5	TRBD1	TRBJ2-5	13	TGTGCCAGCAGTTCCAGGACAGGGAAGACCCAGTACTTC	CASSSRTGKTQYF
few	TRBV7-9	.	TRBJ1-3	14	TGTGCCAGCAGCTTAACTCAGGAGGGAAACACCATATATTTT	CASSLTQEGNTIYF
few	TRBV28	.	TRBJ2-7	21	TGTGCCAGCAGTTTATTTAGTATTGGGGCGGCGGGACCAACGGACCCCCACGAGCAGTACTTC	CASSLFSIGAAGPTDPHEQYF
.	TRBV3-1	.	TRBJ2-7	15	TGTGCCAGCAGTCAGACGACAGGTCTCTCCTACGAGCAGTACTTC	CASSQTTGLSYEQYF
.	TRBV6-5	TRBD1	TRBJ1-2	18	TGTGCCAGCAGTTACTCGATACCGGCCGGGCAGGGGGCTTATGGCTACACCTTC	CASSYSIPAGQGAYGYTF
.	TRBV21-1	.	TRBJ2-6	22	TGTGCCAGCAGCCAATTAATGAGGAAAGCGGGAGGGATTAAGTCTGGGGCCAACGTCCTGACTTTC	CASSQLMRKAGGIKSGANVLTF
.	TRBV4-3	TRBD1	TRBJ1-1	18	TGCGCCAGCAGCCAAGATCTGGCATCCGGACAGGTGAACACTGAAGCTTTCTTT	CASSQDLASGQVNTEAFF
many	TRBV5-4	.	TRBJ2-3	14	TGTGCCAGCAGCTCTTGGACAGAAGGAGATACGCAGTATTTT	CASSSWTEGDTQYF
many	TRBV6-5	.	TRBJ2-3	16	TGTGCCAGCAGTCCCTTAGAGCGGGCGGACACAGATACGCAGTATTTT	CASSPLERADTDTQYF
many	TRBV20-1	.	TRBJ1-6	16	TGCAGTGCTAGAGATCTACTTGGGAAGGGTAATTCACCCCTCCACTTT	CSARDLLGKGNSPLHF
many	TRBV19	TRBD1	TRBJ1-5	15	TGTGCCAGTAGTATAACCCCAGGGGGTCGCCAGCCCCAGCATTTT	CASSITPGGRQPQHF
many	TRBV27	.	TRBJ2-3	15	TGTGCCAGCAGTCGAATCGAGGGAGGCGAAGATACGCAGTATTTT	CASSRIEGGEDTQYF
.	TRBV5-6	TRBD1	TRBJ2-3	15	TGTGCCAGCAGCAAGGACAGGGAGGAAACAGATACGCAGTATTTT	CASSKDREETDTQYF
many	TRBV11-2	.	TRBJ1-3	16	TGTGCCAGCAGCTTAACCGGGACACTCTCTGGAAACACCATATATTTT	CASSLTGTLSGNTIYF
few	TRBV20-1	.	TRBJ2-1	12	TGCAGTGCTAGTCTGGGGGACAATGAGCAGTTCTTC	CSASLGDNEQFF